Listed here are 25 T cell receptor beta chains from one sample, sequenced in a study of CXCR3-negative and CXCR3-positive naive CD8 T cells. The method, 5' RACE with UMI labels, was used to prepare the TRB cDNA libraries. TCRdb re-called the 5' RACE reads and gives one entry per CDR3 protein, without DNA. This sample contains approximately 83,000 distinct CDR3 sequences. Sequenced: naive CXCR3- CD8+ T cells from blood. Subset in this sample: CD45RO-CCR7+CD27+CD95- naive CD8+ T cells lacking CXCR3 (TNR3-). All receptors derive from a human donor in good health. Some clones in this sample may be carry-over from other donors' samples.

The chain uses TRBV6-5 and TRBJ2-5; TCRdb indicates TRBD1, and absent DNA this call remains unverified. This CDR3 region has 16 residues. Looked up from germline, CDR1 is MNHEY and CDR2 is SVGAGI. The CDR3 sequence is CASSYSLGGAQETQYF.

Here the CDR3 reads CASSLRAGASEGSSYNEQFF. The genes are TRBV7-6 and TRBJ2-1; TCRdb's D gene call, TRBD2, goes unchecked for lack of DNA. CDR3 length: 20 residues. Germline values: CDR1 SGHVS, CDR2 FNYEAQ.

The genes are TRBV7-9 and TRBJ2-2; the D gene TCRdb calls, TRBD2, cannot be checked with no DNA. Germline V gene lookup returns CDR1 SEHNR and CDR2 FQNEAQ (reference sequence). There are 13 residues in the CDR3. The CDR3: CAEPARDTGELFF.

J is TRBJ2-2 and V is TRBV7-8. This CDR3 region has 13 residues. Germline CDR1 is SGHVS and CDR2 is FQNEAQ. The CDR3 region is CASSSEYTGELFF.

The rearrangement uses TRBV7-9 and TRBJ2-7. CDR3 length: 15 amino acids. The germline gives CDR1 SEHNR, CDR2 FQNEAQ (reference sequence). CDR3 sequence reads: CASSLASRTNYEQYF.

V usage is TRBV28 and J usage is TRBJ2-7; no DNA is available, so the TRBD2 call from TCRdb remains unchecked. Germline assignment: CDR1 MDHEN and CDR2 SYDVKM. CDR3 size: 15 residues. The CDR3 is CASSVLQGLPYEQYF.

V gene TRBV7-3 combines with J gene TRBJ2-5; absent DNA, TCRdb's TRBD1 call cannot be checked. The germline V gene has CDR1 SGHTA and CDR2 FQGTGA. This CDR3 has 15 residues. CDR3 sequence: CASSPSGQGLETQYF. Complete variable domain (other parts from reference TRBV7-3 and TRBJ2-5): GAGVSQTPSNKVTEKGKYVELRCDPISGHTALYWYRQSLGQGPEFLIYFQGTGAADDSGLPNDRFFAVRPEGSVSTLKIQRTERGDSAVYLCASSPSGQGLETQYFGPGTRLLVL.

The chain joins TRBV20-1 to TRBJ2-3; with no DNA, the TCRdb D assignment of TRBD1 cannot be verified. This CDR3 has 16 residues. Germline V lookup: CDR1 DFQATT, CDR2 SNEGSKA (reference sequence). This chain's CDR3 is CSASARTGWGTDTQYF.

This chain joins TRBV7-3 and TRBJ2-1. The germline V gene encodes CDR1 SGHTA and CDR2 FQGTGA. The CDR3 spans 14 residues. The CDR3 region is CASSFTFSYNEQFF. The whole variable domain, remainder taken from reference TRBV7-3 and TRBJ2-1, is GAGVSQTPSNKVTEKGKYVELRCDPISGHTALYWYRQSLGQGPEFLIYFQGTGAADDSGLPNDRFFAVRPEGSVSTLKIQRTERGDSAVYLCASSFTFSYNEQFFGPGTRLTVL.

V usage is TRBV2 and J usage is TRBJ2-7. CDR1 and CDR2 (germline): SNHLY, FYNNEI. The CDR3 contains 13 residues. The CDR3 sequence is CASGERTWYEQYF.

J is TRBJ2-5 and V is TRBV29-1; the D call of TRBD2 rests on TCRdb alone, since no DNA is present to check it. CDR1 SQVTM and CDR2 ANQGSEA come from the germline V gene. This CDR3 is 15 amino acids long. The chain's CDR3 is CSVPGLAGETETQYF.

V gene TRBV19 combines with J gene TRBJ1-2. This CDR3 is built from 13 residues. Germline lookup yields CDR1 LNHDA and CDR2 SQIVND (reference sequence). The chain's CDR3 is CASSIQSAVGYTF.

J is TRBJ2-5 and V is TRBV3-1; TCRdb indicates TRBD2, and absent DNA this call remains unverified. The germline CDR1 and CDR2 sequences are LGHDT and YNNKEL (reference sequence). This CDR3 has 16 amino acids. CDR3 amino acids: CASSQGEREYLETQYF.

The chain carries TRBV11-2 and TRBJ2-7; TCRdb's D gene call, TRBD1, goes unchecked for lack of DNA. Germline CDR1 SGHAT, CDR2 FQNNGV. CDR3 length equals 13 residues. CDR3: CASSWDRGHEQYF. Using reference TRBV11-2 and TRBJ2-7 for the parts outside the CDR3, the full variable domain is EAGVAQSPRYKIIEKRQSVAFWCNPISGHATLYWYQQILGQGPKLLIQFQNNGVVDDSQLPKDRFSAERLKGVDSTLKIQPAKLEDSAVYLCASSWDRGHEQYFGPGTRLTVT.

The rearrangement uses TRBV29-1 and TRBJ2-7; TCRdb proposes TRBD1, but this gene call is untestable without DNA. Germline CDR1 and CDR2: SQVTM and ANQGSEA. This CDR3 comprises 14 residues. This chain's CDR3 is CSVVGTGGPYEQYF.

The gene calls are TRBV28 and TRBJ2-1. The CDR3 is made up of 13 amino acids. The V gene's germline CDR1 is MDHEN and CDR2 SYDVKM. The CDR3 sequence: CASSFTPQPEQFF.

CDR3 protein: CASSQEDRMRETQYF. The chain joins TRBV3-1 to TRBJ2-5; TCRdb's D call of TRBD1 is untestable without DNA. CDR3 length: 15 residues. Germline V gene sequence: CDR1 LGHDT, CDR2 YNNKEL (reference sequence).

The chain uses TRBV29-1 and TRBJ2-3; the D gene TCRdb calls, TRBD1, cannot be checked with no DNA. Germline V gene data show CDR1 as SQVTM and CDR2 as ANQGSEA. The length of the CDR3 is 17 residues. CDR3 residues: CSSRLGPGEPDTDTQYF.

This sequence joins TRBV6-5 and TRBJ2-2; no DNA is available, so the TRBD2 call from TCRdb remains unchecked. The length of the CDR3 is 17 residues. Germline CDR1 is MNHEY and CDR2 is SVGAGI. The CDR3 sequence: CASSYSIAGDVTGELFF.

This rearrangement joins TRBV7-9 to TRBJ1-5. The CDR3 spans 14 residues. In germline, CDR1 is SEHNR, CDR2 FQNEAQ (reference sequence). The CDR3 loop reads CASSLMDSNQPQHF.

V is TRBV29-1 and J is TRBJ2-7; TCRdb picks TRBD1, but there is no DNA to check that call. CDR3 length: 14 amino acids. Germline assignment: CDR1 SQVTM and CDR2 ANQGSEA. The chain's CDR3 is CSVEDLRDNYEQYF.

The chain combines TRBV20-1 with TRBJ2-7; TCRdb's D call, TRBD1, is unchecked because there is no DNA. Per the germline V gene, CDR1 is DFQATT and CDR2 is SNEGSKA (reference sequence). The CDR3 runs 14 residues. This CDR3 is CSATPSRVSYEQYF.

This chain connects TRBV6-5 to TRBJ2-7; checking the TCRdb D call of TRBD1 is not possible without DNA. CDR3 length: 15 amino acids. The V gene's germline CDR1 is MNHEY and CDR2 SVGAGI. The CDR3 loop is CASSPGTRGLYEQYF.

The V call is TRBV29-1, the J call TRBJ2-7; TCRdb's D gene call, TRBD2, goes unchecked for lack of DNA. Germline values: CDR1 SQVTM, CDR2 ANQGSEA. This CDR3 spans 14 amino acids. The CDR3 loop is CSVPGGSGYYEQYF.

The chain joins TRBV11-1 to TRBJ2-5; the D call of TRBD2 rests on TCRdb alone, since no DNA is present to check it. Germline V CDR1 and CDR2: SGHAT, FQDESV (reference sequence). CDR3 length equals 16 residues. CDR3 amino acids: CASSPSRTGESETQYF.